This T cell receptor beta chain emerged from a study of blood T cell repertoires in COVID-19. In this sample, this clone turned up once. CDR1 and CDR2 (germline): MDHEN, SYDVKM. The trim removed 6 bases at V and 4 bases at J, leaving 0 bases unmatched. The CDR3 contains 13 residues. Only in-frame clones appear in the TCRdb table, and some are missing; sequencing was by immunoSEQ multiplex PCR. The repertoire holds roughly 100,000 clones, with 75% to 90% as singletons. The rearrangement uses TRBV28 and TRBJ2-1; 10 nucleotides agree with TRBD1. What was sequenced was peripheral blood. This clonotype was sampled from a man aged 45 to 65 with acute or convalescent COVID-19. The CDR3 region is CASRGQGYNEQFF. CDR3 nucleotides: TGTGCCAGCAGGGGACAGGGGTACAATGAGCAGTTCTTC.